Following are 5 T cell receptor beta chains from one sample sequenced in a study of shared clonotypes between healthy human individuals. Sequencing used immunoSEQ multiplex PCR; TCRdb keeps in-frame clones, though not all of them. The table records 450,000 to 500,000 clones, 70% to 85% of them present only once. Sequenced sample: PBMCs. These receptors were obtained from a woman between 40 and 55 years old in good health. Some clones in this sample may be carry-over from other donors' samples.

This chain connects TRBV19 to TRBJ1-4; D is undetermined. The CDR3 runs to 14 residues. Germline V gene data show CDR1 as LNHDA and CDR2 as SQIVND (reference sequence). Trimming cost V 2 bases and J 5 bases, with 9 bases left between them. The CDR3 DNA reads TGTGCCAGTAGTATACGGTTCCGGAATGAAAAACTGTTTTTT. This sequence encodes CASSIRFRNEKLFF.

Written as DNA, the CDR3 is TGTGCCAGCAGCTTAGATGCCAGGGGGAGTGCTTTCTTT. Encoded protein: CASSLDARGSAFF. The J gene is TRBJ1-1, the V gene TRBV7-2; 7 nucleotides align to TRBD1. Trimming took 1 base from V and 11 from J; bases not matched to a gene: 7. This CDR3 comprises 13 residues. Germline V CDR1 and CDR2: SGHTA, FQGNSA.

The chain uses TRBV27 and TRBJ2-3; TRBD1 might be the D (5 bases). The germline CDR1 and CDR2 sequences are MNHEY and SMNVEV (reference sequence). There are 13 residues in the CDR3. Trimming removed 2 bases from V and 11 bases from J, with 14 bases in between. The CDR3 sequence: CASSLAANTGQYF. Written as DNA, the CDR3 is TGTGCCAGCAGTTTAGCTGCGAATACAGGGCAGTATTTT.

The DNA for the CDR3 is TGTGCCAGCAGTTTAGGGGGGGCGTGGCAGCCCCAGCATTTT. It yields the protein CASSLGGAWQPQHF. The V call is TRBV28, the J call TRBJ1-5; D possibly corresponds to TRBD1 (6 bases). This CDR3 is 14 amino acids long. V gave up 2 bases and J gave up 7 bases, with 12 bases separating them. The germline V gene encodes CDR1 MDHEN and CDR2 SYDVKM.

The V and J genes are TRBV10-3 and TRBJ2-7; 8 positions match TRBD2. This CDR3 has 14 amino acids. J lost 1 base, V lost 3 bases, and 2 bases had no gene match. CDR1 ENHRY and CDR2 SYGVKD come from the germline V gene. The CDR3, as DNA: TGTGCCATCAGTGACGAGCGGGGGTCCTACGAGCAGTACTTC. This translates into CAISDERGSYEQYF.